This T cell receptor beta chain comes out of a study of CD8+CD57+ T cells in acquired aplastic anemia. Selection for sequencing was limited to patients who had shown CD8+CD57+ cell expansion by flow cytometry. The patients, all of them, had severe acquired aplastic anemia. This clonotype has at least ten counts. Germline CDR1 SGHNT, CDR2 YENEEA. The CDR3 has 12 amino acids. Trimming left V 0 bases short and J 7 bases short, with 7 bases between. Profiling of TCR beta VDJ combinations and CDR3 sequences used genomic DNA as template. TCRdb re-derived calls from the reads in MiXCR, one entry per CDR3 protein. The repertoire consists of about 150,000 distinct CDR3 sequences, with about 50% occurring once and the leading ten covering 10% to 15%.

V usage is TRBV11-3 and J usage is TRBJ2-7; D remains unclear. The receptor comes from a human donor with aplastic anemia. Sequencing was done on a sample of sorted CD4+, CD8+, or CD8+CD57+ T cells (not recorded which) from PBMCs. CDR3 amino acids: CASSLDLGEQYF. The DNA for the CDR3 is TGTGCCAGCAGCTTAGATCTAGGGGAGCAGTACTTC.